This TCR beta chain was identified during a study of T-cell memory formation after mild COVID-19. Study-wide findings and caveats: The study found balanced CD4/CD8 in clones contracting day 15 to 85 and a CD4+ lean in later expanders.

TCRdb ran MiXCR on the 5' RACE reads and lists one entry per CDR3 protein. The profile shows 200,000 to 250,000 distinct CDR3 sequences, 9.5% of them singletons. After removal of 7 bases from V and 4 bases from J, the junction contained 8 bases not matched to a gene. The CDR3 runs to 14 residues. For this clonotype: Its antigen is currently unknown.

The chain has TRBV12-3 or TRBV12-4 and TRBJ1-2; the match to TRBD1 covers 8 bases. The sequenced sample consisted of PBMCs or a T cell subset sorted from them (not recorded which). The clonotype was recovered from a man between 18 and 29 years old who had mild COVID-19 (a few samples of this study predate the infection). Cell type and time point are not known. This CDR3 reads CASNNKQGGYGYTF. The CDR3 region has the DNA TGTGCCAGCAATAATAAACAGGGGGGCTATGGCTACACCTTC.